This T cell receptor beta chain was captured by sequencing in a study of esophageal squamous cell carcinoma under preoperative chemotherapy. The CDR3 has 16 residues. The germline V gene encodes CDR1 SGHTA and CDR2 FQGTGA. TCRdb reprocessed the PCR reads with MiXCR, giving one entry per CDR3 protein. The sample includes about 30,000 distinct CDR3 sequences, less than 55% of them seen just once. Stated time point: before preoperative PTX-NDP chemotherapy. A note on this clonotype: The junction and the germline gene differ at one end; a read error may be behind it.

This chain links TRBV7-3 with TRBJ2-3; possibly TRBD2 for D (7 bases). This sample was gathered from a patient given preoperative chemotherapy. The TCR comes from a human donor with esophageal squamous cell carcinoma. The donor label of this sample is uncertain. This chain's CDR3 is CASGVQGGRGSDTQYF. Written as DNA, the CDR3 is TGTGCCAGCGGGGTACAAGGGGGGAGGGGGTCAGATACGCAGTACTTT.